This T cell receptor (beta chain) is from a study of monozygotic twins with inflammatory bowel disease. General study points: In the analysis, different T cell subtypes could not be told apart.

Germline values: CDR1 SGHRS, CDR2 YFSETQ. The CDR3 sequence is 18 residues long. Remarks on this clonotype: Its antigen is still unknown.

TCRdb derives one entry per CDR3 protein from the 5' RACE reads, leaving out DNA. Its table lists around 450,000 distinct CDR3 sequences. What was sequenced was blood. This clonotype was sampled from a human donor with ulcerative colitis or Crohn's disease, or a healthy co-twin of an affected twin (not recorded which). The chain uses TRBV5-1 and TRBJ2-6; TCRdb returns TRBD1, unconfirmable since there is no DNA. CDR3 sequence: CASTLLGQQTVGANVLTF.